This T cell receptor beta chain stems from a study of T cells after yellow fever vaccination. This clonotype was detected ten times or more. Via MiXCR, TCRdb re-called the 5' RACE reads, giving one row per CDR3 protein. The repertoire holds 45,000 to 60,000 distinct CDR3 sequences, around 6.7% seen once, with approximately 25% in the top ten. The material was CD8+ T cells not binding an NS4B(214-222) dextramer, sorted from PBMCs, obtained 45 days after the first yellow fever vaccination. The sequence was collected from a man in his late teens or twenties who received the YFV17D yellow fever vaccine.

The CDR3 DNA sequence: TGCAGCGGGCGCGCCACGGGGACCGGGGAGCTGTTTTTT. Its translation is CSGRATGTGELFF. The chain joins TRBV29-1 to TRBJ2-2, with a tentative D call TRBD2 (5 bases). CDR1 SQVTM and CDR2 ANQGSEA come from the germline V gene. The CDR3 loop spans 13 amino acids. Trimming took 7 bases from V and 5 from J, leaving 14 bases between them.